The sequence of this T cell receptor (beta chain) was determined in a study of cytomegalovirus exposure and HLA in healthy donors. Study-wide results and limits: In a later analysis, TCR beta V- and J-gene trimming showed a link to a missense DCLRE1C variant. The Asian-associated ancestry cluster reportedly had fewer N-insertions than the approximately 700-donor mean in a later analysis. Several V segments, TRBV6-2 and TRBV6-3 among them, could not be told apart and were dropped.

PCR employed 60 Vbeta and 13 Jbeta primers. The assay was immunoSEQ multiplex PCR, and TCRdb's table has in-frame clones only and misses some. The table includes around 150,000 clones, 65% to 80% detected once. As to this clone: The target antigen is unknown.

This CDR3 is built from 15 residues. Trimming removed 0 bases from V and 3 bases from J; junction bases left unmatched: 4. Germline lookup yields CDR1 SGHRS and CDR2 YFSETQ. The clonotype comes from a human donor in good health. The chain carries TRBV5-1 and TRBJ2-7; 9 positions match TRBD1. Material: PBMCs. CDR3: CASSLASTGGYEQYF. As DNA, the CDR3 is TGCGCCAGCAGCTTGGCCTCGACAGGGGGCTACGAGCAGTACTTC.